The 17 T cell receptor beta chains below come from one sample, sequenced in a study of T cell repertoires in cytomegalovirus infection. TCRdb redid the calling of the reads with MiXCR, one entry per CDR3 protein. The table records about 300,000 distinct CDR3 sequences, roughly a tenth of them present only once. Sample: PBMCs. All receptors come from a human donor in good health (CMV status not recorded). Some clones in this sample may be carry-over from other donors' samples.

This clonotype showed up many times. The CDR3 here is CASTEGPNSYEQYV. In nucleotides, the CDR3 is TGTGCCAGCACTGAAGGGCCAAACTCCTACGAGCAGTACGTC. The chain joins TRBV2 to TRBJ2-7; D is uncertain. This CDR3 has 14 residues. Germline V gene sequence: CDR1 SNHLY, CDR2 FYNNEI.

This clonotype occurred many times. The rearrangement uses TRBV10-3 and TRBJ2-3, with TRBD2 identical over 11 bases. Germline CDR1 reads ENHRY; CDR2 reads SYGVKD. V lost 9 bases, J lost 2 bases, and 13 bases stayed unmatched. The CDR3 contains 17 residues. In nucleotides, the CDR3 is TGTGCCATTCAAACCCAACTAGCGGGGGAAACCACAGATACGCAGTATTTT. Its protein product is CAIQTQLAGETTDTQYF.

The genes are TRBV6-5 and TRBJ1-1; TRBD1 is a possible D gene (5 bases). Germline loops: CDR1 MNHEY, CDR2 SVGAGI. Trimming pared 6 bases from V and 3 bases from J, leaving 11 bases between. CDR3 size: 13 residues. The CDR3 spells CASSHLGDTEAFF. CDR3 bases: TGTGCCAGCAGCCACCTGGGGGACACTGAAGCTTTCTTT.

This clonotype was seen repeatedly, ten times or more. The chain recombines TRBV19 with TRBJ1-5; D is unresolved. This CDR3 is 14 amino acids long. Trimming pared 6 bases from V and 7 bases from J, leaving 16 bases between. Germline CDR1 LNHDA, CDR2 SQIVND (reference sequence). The CDR3 protein is CASSLTGNGQPQHF. Written as DNA, the CDR3 is TGTGCCAGTAGCCTGACGGGAAACGGGCAGCCCCAGCATTTT.

There are many counts of this clonotype. The junction does not match germline at one end; this may be a read error. This chain links TRBV7-2 with TRBJ2-1; tentatively, D is TRBD1 or TRBD2 (5 bases each). Looked up from germline, CDR1 is SGHTA and CDR2 is FQGNSA. The CDR3 has 14 amino acids. DNA of the CDR3: TGTGCCAGCAGCCTAGCCCTCTTGGGGGATGAGCAGTTCTTC. Protein product: CASSLALLGDEQFF.

This chain joins TRBV20-1 and TRBJ2-7, with D hard to call. CDR1 DFQATT and CDR2 SNEGSKA come from the germline V gene (reference sequence). The V end lost 7 bases, the J end lost 2 bases, and 15 bases lay between the germline ends. The CDR3 consists of 13 residues. The CDR3 protein is CSVQVKPTYEQYF. The CDR3 DNA reads TGCAGTGTTCAGGTGAAACCGACCTACGAGCAGTACTTC.

This clonotype was observed many times. The rearrangement links TRBV6-1 to TRBJ2-1, with D perhaps TRBD1 (5 bases). Germline CDR1 reads MNHNS; CDR2 reads SASEGT. This CDR3 spans 15 amino acids. V shed 5 bases and J shed 3 bases, with 14 bases lying between them. CDR3 amino acids: CASSLRQSLYNEQFF. The CDR3 coding sequence is TGTGCCAGCAGTCTCCGACAGTCTCTCTACAATGAGCAGTTCTTC.

This chain connects TRBV6-4 to TRBJ2-3, with D uncertain. The V end was cut by 5 bases, the J end by 0 bases, with 18 bases between. The CDR3 extends over 17 amino acids. Germline V lookup: CDR1 MRHNA, CDR2 SNTAGT. The CDR3 here is CASSRLTAPDSTDTQYF. The CDR3 coding sequence is TGTGCCAGCAGTCGATTGACTGCGCCTGATAGCACAGATACGCAGTATTTT.

This clonotype has ten or more counts. V and J are TRBV20-1 and TRBJ1-2; TRBD1 aligns across 8 bases. The germline V gene has CDR1 DFQATT and CDR2 SNEGSKA (reference sequence). The CDR3 length is 13 residues. J gave up 7 bases and V 1 base, and 5 bases lay outside the gene matches. CDR3 nucleotides: TGCAGTGCTAGAGTCGGGACAGGCGGTGGCTACACCTTC. The encoded protein is CSARVGTGGGYTF.

This clonotype has at least ten counts. The chain is built from TRBV6-2 or TRBV6-3 and TRBJ1-1, with D possibly TRBD1 on 6 matching bases. CDR1 is MNHEY and CDR2 is SVGEGT in the germline V gene. V lost 8 bases and J 5 bases, leaving 15 bases between the germline ends. This CDR3 region has 13 residues. The CDR3, as DNA: TGTGCCAGCGGTACAGGGTTGGGAACTGAAGCTTTCTTT. This encodes CASGTGLGTEAFF.

The chain joins TRBV24-1 to TRBJ2-1, with no clear D. The CDR3 has 12 amino acids. Germline V gene sequence: CDR1 KGHDR, CDR2 SFDVKD. V lost 5 bases and J 9 bases, leaving 10 bases between the germline ends. CDR3 DNA: TGTGCCACCAGTGCGAGACTGGGTGAGCAGTTCTTC. This sequence encodes CATSARLGEQFF.

This chain uses TRBV3-1 with TRBJ1-3; 11 bases fit TRBD1. The length of the CDR3 is 15 residues. V trimming: 0 bases; J trimming: 15 bases; junction bases outside the gene matches: 10. In germline, CDR1 is LGHDT, CDR2 YNNKEL (reference sequence). In DNA form, the CDR3 reads TGTGCCAGCAGCCAAGAGGACAGGGGGCTATTTACTGCATATTTT. It yields the protein CASSQEDRGLFTAYF.

In its sample, this clonotype is medium-sized. This chain links TRBV7-2 with TRBJ1-1, with D tentatively TRBD1 (6 bases). The CDR3 spans 14 residues. Between the trimmed V and J ends, which lost 4 bases and 6 bases, there was a span of 15 bases. Germline V gene data show CDR1 as SGHTA and CDR2 as FQGNSA. The CDR3 DNA reads TGTGCCAGCAGCTGGGGACACCCAACAGCTGAAGCTTTCTTT. Translated: CASSWGHPTAEAFF. Based on the CDR3 plus reference TRBV7-2 and TRBJ1-1, the full variable domain is GAGVSQSPSNKVTEKGKDVELRCDPISGHTALYWYRQSLGQGLEFLIYFQGNSAPDKSGLPSDRFSAERTGGSVSTLTIQRTQQEDSAVYLCASSWGHPTAEAFFGQGTRLTVV.

The V call is TRBV12-3 or TRBV12-4, the J call TRBJ1-1; tentatively, D is TRBD1 (5 bases). The CDR3 length is 13 residues. Trimming removed 7 bases from V and 1 base from J, with 10 bases in between. The CDR3 region is CASNLDRNTEAFF. The CDR3 DNA follows: TGTGCCAGCAACCTTGACAGGAACACTGAAGCTTTCTTT.

CDR3 loop: CASSLRGLVTEAFF. The CDR3, as DNA: TGTGCCAGCAGTTTAAGGGGTTTGGTCACTGAAGCTTTCTTT. This sequence joins TRBV27 and TRBJ1-1, with a weak D call TRBD1 (5 bases). The CDR3 has 14 amino acids. Trimming pared 2 bases from V and 4 bases from J, leaving 11 bases between. CDR1 and CDR2 (germline): MNHEY, SMNVEV (reference sequence).

This clonotype was counted only a few times. The chain carries TRBV29-1 and TRBJ1-1; D remains ambiguous. Between the trimmed V and J ends, which lost 3 bases and 1 base, there was a span of 3 bases. CDR1 is SQVTM and CDR2 is ANQGSEA in the germline V gene. The CDR3 totals 11 residues. The CDR3 is CSVDANTEAFF. The CDR3 region has the DNA TGCAGCGTTGACGCGAACACTGAAGCTTTCTTT.

The sample holds many counts of this clonotype. The chain carries TRBV23-1 and TRBJ2-5, with D possibly matching TRBD1 (5 bases). TRBV23-1 is an ORF; its function is uncertain. V was cut by 1 base and J by 3 bases, with 12 bases left in between. The CDR3 is 15 residues long. CDR3 DNA: TGCGCCAGCAGTCAATTATCACAGGCCGAAGAGACCCAGTACTTC. Translated, it gives CASSQLSQAEETQYF.